The entry below gives a single T cell receptor beta chain sequence along with its context. The antigen remains undetermined. This entry comes from a study of T cells in Graves' hyperthyroidism and ophthalmopathy. PBMCs were collected from a roughly 10 ml volume of fresh peripheral blood. Trimming pared 4 bases from V and 0 bases from J, leaving 12 bases between. Per the germline V gene, CDR1 is ENHRY and CDR2 is SYGVKD. The CDR3 is made up of 15 amino acids. Study-wide findings and caveats: Ophthalmopathy prediction by the model preceded onset by a median about 6 months.

RNA transcripts were the template for amplifying TCR beta CDR3 regions. An initial round of RT-PCR targeting the TCR CDR3 relied on the HTBI primer set. TCRdb analysed the multiplex PCR reads with MiXCR anew, one entry per CDR3 protein. Here the sample spans 350,000 to 400,000 distinct CDR3 sequences, approximately 14% being singletons. The chain combines TRBV10-3 with TRBJ1-1, with D possibly TRBD1 on 5 matching bases. The sequence came from a woman aged 55 to 70 with Graves' hyperthyroidism. The sequencing sample was made of blood. Here the CDR3 reads CAISAGGTMNTEAFF. CDR3 sequence (DNA): TGTGCCATCAGTGCTGGGGGGACCATGAACACTGAAGCTTTCTTT.